This T cell receptor (beta chain) was sequenced in a study of blood T cell repertoires in COVID-19. The germline V and J ends were trimmed by 5 bases and 2 bases, with 13 bases remaining between them. The CDR3 length is 14 residues. Per germline, CDR1 SEHNR and CDR2 FQNEAQ (reference sequence). Only in-frame clones appear in the TCRdb table, and some are missing; sequencing was by immunoSEQ multiplex PCR. The repertoire has 120,000 to 150,000 clones, around nine tenths of them found once; the top ten carry roughly 4%. The clonotype originates from a woman between 35 and 50 years old with acute or convalescent COVID-19. Material: peripheral blood. The V gene is TRBV7-9, the J gene TRBJ2-7, with D maybe TRBD2 (6 bases). The CDR3 loop reads CASSAGEDPYEQYF. The CDR3 coding sequence is TGTGCCAGCAGCGCTGGGGAGGACCCCTACGAGCAGTACTTC.